Below, 23 T cell receptor beta chains from the same sample are listed, as sequenced in a study of T cells in localized non-small cell lung cancer. Sequencing used immunoSEQ multiplex PCR; TCRdb keeps in-frame clones, though not all of them. Among 15,000 to 20,000 clones listed, roughly 80% were seen once. Sequencing used peripheral blood, obtained before any cancer treatment. The source is a man aged 40 to 70 with stage I lung adenocarcinoma.

CDR3 sequence: CASSSKAGNTIYF. The CDR3 coding sequence is TGTGCCAGCAGCTCTAAGGCCGGAAACACCATATATTTT. The chain carries TRBV11-2 and TRBJ1-3; unclear D gene. With 4 bases removed from V and 4 bases from J, the gap between germline ends came to 8 bases. CDR1 is SGHAT, CDR2 FQNNGV, per germline. The CDR3 sequence is 13 residues long.

This rearrangement joins TRBV9 to TRBJ2-5; 10 nucleotides agree with TRBD2. Per germline, CDR1 SGDLS and CDR2 YYNGEE. J gave up 0 bases and V 3 bases, and 5 bases lay outside the gene matches. The CDR3 spans 16 residues. This chain's CDR3 is CASSGLAGGYQETQYF. Here the CDR3 DNA reads TGTGCCAGCAGCGGGTTAGCGGGGGGATACCAAGAGACCCAGTACTTC.

The V gene is TRBV7-2, the J gene TRBJ2-7; 7 bases match TRBD1. The CDR3 sequence is 15 residues long. Germline values: CDR1 SGHTA, CDR2 FQGNSA. V was pared by 1 base and J by 3 bases, with 6 bases of the junction left unmatched. The CDR3 protein is CASSLGGQVVYEQYF. In nucleotides, the CDR3 is TGTGCCAGCAGCTTAGGTGGACAGGTTGTCTACGAGCAGTACTTC.

The V and J genes are TRBV5-6 and TRBJ1-5; no definite D call. V was cut by 0 bases and J by 4 bases, with 5 bases left in between. There are 13 residues in the CDR3. Germline V gives CDR1 SGHDT, CDR2 YYEEEE. The CDR3 DNA sequence: TGTGCCAGCAGCTTGGGCTTTAATCAGCCCCAGCATTTT. It encodes CASSLGFNQPQHF.

The rearrangement links TRBV7-9 to TRBJ1-1; 9 nucleotides agree with TRBD1. J was trimmed by 3 bases and V by 0 bases; bases with no gene match: 8. There are 17 residues in the CDR3. Germline values: CDR1 SEHNR, CDR2 FQNEAQ (reference sequence). The CDR3 coding sequence is TGTGCCAGCAGCTTAGCACCCGGGACAGGGCCCTACACTGAAGCTTTCTTT. Encoded protein: CASSLAPGTGPYTEAFF.

This rearrangement joins TRBV29-1 to TRBJ2-7; D unresolved. This CDR3 contains 14 residues. V dropped 0 bases and J dropped 0 bases, with 9 bases sitting between them. CDR1 and CDR2 (germline): SQVTM, ANQGSEA. CDR3 coding DNA: TGCAGCGTTGAAGATCATGAGAGCTCCTACGAGCAGTACTTC. Protein sequence: CSVEDHESSYEQYF.

This rearrangement joins TRBV30 to TRBJ1-1; D is unresolved. Germline assignment: CDR1 GTSNPN and CDR2 SVGIG (reference sequence). The CDR3 length is 11 residues. Trimming took 0 bases from V and 4 from J, leaving 3 bases between them. The CDR3: CAWSVTTEAFF. The DNA for the CDR3 is TGTGCCTGGAGTGTAACCACTGAAGCTTTCTTT.

This clone was counted a single time. CDR3 sequence (DNA): TGTGCCAGCAGCCCGAGCGGGGGACTAGCGAACAATGAGCAGTTCTTC. Translation gives CASSPSGGLANNEQFF. The chain uses TRBV5-4 and TRBJ2-1; 10 bases match TRBD2. J gave up 5 bases and V 4 bases, and 9 bases lay outside the gene matches. The CDR3 is 16 amino acids. Germline V CDR1 and CDR2: SGHNT, YYREEE (reference sequence). Filled out from reference TRBV5-4 and TRBJ2-1, the complete variable domain reads ETGVTQSPTHLIKTRGQQVTLRCSSQSGHNTVSWYQQALGQGPQFIFQYYREEENGRGNFPPRFSGLQFPNYSSELNVNALELDDSALYLCASSPSGGLANNEQFFGPGTRLTVL.

This clone came up a few times. The J gene is TRBJ1-2, the V gene TRBV6-1; 7 positions match TRBD1. The trim removed 8 bases at V and 8 bases at J, leaving 8 bases unmatched. The CDR3 covers 12 residues. Germline loops: CDR1 MNHNS, CDR2 SASEGT. CDR3 in DNA: TGTGCCAGCCAGACAGGGCTGGGAGGCTACACCTTC. Translation gives CASQTGLGGYTF.

A few counts support this clone. J is TRBJ2-5 and V is TRBV14, with D tentatively TRBD1 (5 bases). CDR3 size: 15 residues. CDR1 SGHDN and CDR2 FVKESK come from the germline V gene. Trimming pared 4 bases from V and 1 base from J, leaving 13 bases between. CDR3 in DNA: TGTGCCAGCAGCCGAGGAACAGGTCCCCAAGAGACCCAGTACTTC. Residues: CASSRGTGPQETQYF. The full variable domain, its missing parts supplied by reference TRBV14 and TRBJ2-5, is EAGVTQFPSHSVIEKGQTVTLRCDPISGHDNLYWYRRVMGKEIKFLLHFVKESKQDESGMPNNRFLAERTGGTYSTLKVQPAELEDSGVYFCASSRGTGPQETQYFGPGTRLLVL.

The V gene is TRBV27, the J gene TRBJ1-1; D ambiguous. Trimming left V 0 bases short and J 3 bases short, with 8 bases between. CDR1 and CDR2 from the germline V gene are MNHEY and SMNVEV (reference sequence). This CDR3 region has 14 residues. CDR3 nucleotide sequence: TGTGCCAGCAGTTTATCTAGGTACGACACTGAAGCTTTCTTT. Amino acid sequence: CASSLSRYDTEAFF.

This chain links TRBV5-8 with TRBJ2-7, with D unclear. CDR1 is SGHTS, CDR2 YDEGEE, per germline. The CDR3 contains 16 residues. V dropped 0 bases and J dropped 4 bases, with 17 bases sitting between them. CDR3: CASSLEVRQILYEQYF. CDR3 in DNA: TGTGCCAGCAGCTTGGAAGTGAGACAAATCTTGTACGAGCAGTACTTC.

This clone was detected once. The V gene is TRBV5-6, the J gene TRBJ2-7; D remains ambiguous. Germline V gives CDR1 SGHDT, CDR2 YYEEEE. The CDR3 loop spans 16 amino acids. Trimming cost V 0 bases and J 3 bases, with 16 bases left between them. CDR3 sequence reads: CASSLGSRAGRYEQYF. CDR3 coding DNA: TGTGCCAGCAGCTTGGGGTCCCGGGCCGGCCGCTACGAGCAGTACTTC.

The chain carries TRBV2 and TRBJ2-5; 8 bases map to TRBD1. The germline V gene has CDR1 SNHLY and CDR2 FYNNEI. V shed 7 bases, J shed 2 bases, and the junction held 9 bases outside the gene matches. The CDR3 spans 15 residues. CDR3 coding DNA: TGTGCCAGCACCTCGCAAGGACAGGGTCAAGAGACCCAGTACTTC. Protein product: CASTSQGQGQETQYF.

The CDR3 here is CASSQGAQTGELFF. The DNA of the CDR3 is TGTGCCAGCAGCCAAGGGGCACAGACCGGGGAGCTGTTTTTT. The V call is TRBV7-8, the J call TRBJ2-2; D perhaps matches TRBD1 (5 bases). Trimming cost V 5 bases and J 5 bases, with 12 bases left between them. This CDR3 has 14 residues. CDR1 SGHVS and CDR2 FQNEAQ come from the germline V gene.

The chain combines TRBV29-1 with TRBJ1-2; 7 bases are a match to TRBD1. This CDR3 spans 15 amino acids. Germline-derived CDR1 and CDR2 are SQVTM and ANQGSEA. The V and J ends lost 6 bases and 5 bases, in that order; junction bases with no gene match: 15. CDR3: CSVLARDSSSYGYTF. The CDR3, as DNA: TGCAGCGTCCTTGCCCGGGACAGTTCCTCGTATGGCTACACCTTC.

The CDR3 sequence: CASGVGTESYEQYF. CDR3 sequence (DNA): TGTGCCAGCGGGGTGGGGACAGAGTCCTACGAGCAGTACTTC. The chain is built from TRBV2 and TRBJ2-7, with 7 nucleotides matching TRBD1. Germline CDR1 and CDR2: SNHLY and FYNNEI. This CDR3 region has 14 residues. The V segment lost 8 bases and the J segment 1 base; nucleotides outside the gene matches: 8.

V is TRBV6-4 and J is TRBJ2-2, with TRBD2 identical over 12 bases. This CDR3 has 15 residues. The ends lost 5 bases at V and 6 bases at J; junction bases unmatched: 4. CDR1 and CDR2 (germline): MRHNA, SNTAGT. CDR3 residues: CASSPTSGRPGELFF. CDR3 DNA: TGTGCCAGCAGTCCTACTAGCGGGAGGCCCGGGGAGCTGTTTTTT.

This chain uses TRBV19 with TRBJ2-1; maybe TRBD2 (6 bases). CDR1 and CDR2 from the germline V gene are LNHDA and SQIVND (reference sequence). The CDR3 spans 14 residues. V dropped 5 bases and J dropped 5 bases, with 13 bases sitting between them. CDR3 protein: CASSVAGTHNEQFF. In nucleotides, the CDR3 is TGTGCCAGTAGTGTCGCCGGGACTCACAATGAGCAGTTCTTC. Looking up the rest from reference TRBV19 and TRBJ2-1 gives the full variable domain: DGGITQSPKYLFRKEGQNVTLSCEQNLNHDAMYWYRQDPGQGLRLIYYSQIVNDFQKGDIAEGYSVSREKKESFPLTVTSAQKNPTAFYLCASSVAGTHNEQFFGPGTRLTVL.

The rearrangement joins TRBV27 to TRBJ1-2, with TRBD1 as a possible D gene (6 bases). The CDR3 spans 17 residues. V dropped 2 bases and J dropped 2 bases, with 18 bases sitting between them. CDR1 is MNHEY and CDR2 is SMNVEV in the germline V gene (reference sequence). The CDR3 DNA sequence: TGTGCCAGCAGTTTAAGGGGGGGCCACCAAGGAAACTATGGCTACACCTTC. Translation: CASSLRGGHQGNYGYTF.

The chain carries TRBV7-2 and TRBJ2-3, with D perhaps matching TRBD2 (6 bases). Trimming left V 5 bases short and J 1 base short, with 10 bases between. The V gene's germline CDR1 is SGHTA and CDR2 FQGNSA. This CDR3 is built from 14 residues. CDR3 DNA sequence: TGTGCCAGCAGCCGACGGAGGGGCACAGATACGCAGTATTTT. This gives the protein CASSRRRGTDTQYF.

CDR3: CSAGTGEPPYF. CDR3 bases: TGCAGTGCTGGGACAGGGGAACCTCCGTACTTC. The chain carries TRBV20-1 and TRBJ2-5, with 10 bases identical to TRBD1. This CDR3 contains 11 residues. CDR1 and CDR2 from the germline V gene are DFQATT and SNEGSKA (reference sequence). V was pared by 5 bases and J by 13 bases, with 7 bases of the junction left unmatched.

The gene calls are TRBV28 and TRBJ1-1; 8 bases line up with TRBD1. The CDR3 runs to 15 residues. J was trimmed by 0 bases and V by 9 bases; bases with no gene match: 9. Germline V lookup: CDR1 MDHEN, CDR2 SYDVKM. The CDR3 protein is CASRDRTFMNTEAFF. The CDR3 bases are TGTGCCAGTAGGGACAGGACCTTCATGAACACTGAAGCTTTCTTT. Filled out from reference TRBV28 and TRBJ1-1, the complete variable domain reads DVKVTQSSRYLVKRTGEKVFLECVQDMDHENMFWYRQDPGLGLRLIYFSYDVKMKEKGDIPEGYSVSREKKERFSLILESASTNQTSMYLCASRDRTFMNTEAFFGQGTRLTVV.